The present T cell receptor beta chain was sequenced within a study of T cell repertoires in cytomegalovirus infection. As for the study in general: The public TCR beta signatures pointed to both CMV infection and matching HLA type. Whole-study findings and limits: Dominating the ex vivo response were TCR beta clonotypes that were CMV-specific and HLA-C-restricted. Summed frequency of shared TCR beta families picked out CMV carriers who also had the relevant HLA.

TCRdb processed the reads anew with MiXCR; each CDR3 protein has one entry. Here the sample spans 900,000 to 950,000 distinct CDR3 sequences, about a third being singletons. A few counts support this clonotype. Its target is unknown. The origin of this receptor is a human donor in good health (CMV status not recorded). Some clones in this sample may be carry-over from other donors' samples. The sample in question was cultured CD8+ T cells from PBMCs, obtained from culture after CMV antigen stimulation.

The chain's CDR3 is CATSPRSSDEQFF. In nucleotides, the CDR3 is TGTGCCACTAGTCCACGGTCATCCGATGAGCAGTTCTTC. The chain links TRBV28 to TRBJ2-1; D gene ambiguous. The CDR3 is 13 amino acids. Germline V gene lookup returns CDR1 MDHEN and CDR2 SYDVKM. The ends were cut back, 10 bases at V and 8 bases at J, with 18 bases in the middle. The full variable domain, with the rest looked up from reference TRBV28 and TRBJ2-1, is DVKVTQSSRYLVKRTGEKVFLECVQDMDHENMFWYRQDPGLGLRLIYFSYDVKMKEKGDIPEGYSVSREKKERFSLILESASTNQTSMYLCATSPRSSDEQFFGPGTRLTVL.